This T cell receptor beta chain is drawn from a study of blood T cell repertoires in COVID-19. Across the whole study: Acute-phase and convalescent COVID-19 samples originated in the United States, Italy and Spain. In each case, the material was cDNA or gDNA derived from T cells, B-cell-depleted T cells, or PBMCs.

In the authors' methods: Amplified reference gene primers provided the basis for estimating nucleated cell counts. Libraries were prepared by immunoSEQ multiplex PCR; TCRdb keeps only in-frame clonotypes and omits some of them. The DNA was the basis for D and trimming; V, J and clone size are from that table. Here the sample spans under 300,000 clones, 83% being singletons. Germline V gene data show CDR1 as SGDLS and CDR2 as YYNGEE. CDR3 length equals 15 residues. The junction had 5 bases not matched to a gene; V was cut back by 3 bases and J by 9 bases. The rearrangement links TRBV9 to TRBJ2-5; TRBD2 agrees at 16 bases. This clonotype was sampled from a woman between 45 and 65 years old who had recovered from COVID-19. Specimen: peripheral blood. This chain's CDR3 is CASSAGLAGGAAQYF. The CDR3 bases are TGTGCCAGCAGCGCGGGACTAGCGGGAGGGGCGGCCCAGTACTTC.